This T cell receptor (beta chain) comes out of a study of early T cells in non-severe SARS-CoV-2 infection. This clonotype was counted ten times or more. Losses at the gene ends were 4 bases for V and 3 bases for J; bases not matched to a gene: 4. The CDR3 is made up of 15 amino acids. The germline V gene has CDR1 LGHDT and CDR2 YNNKEL (reference sequence). TCRdb ran MiXCR on the 5' RACE reads and lists one entry per CDR3 protein. The sample holds 60,000 to 85,000 distinct CDR3 sequences, 15% to 18% seen once. The clonotype was recovered from an adult who was a healthcare worker with PCR-confirmed SARS-CoV-2 infection or an uninfected control (not recorded which). V usage is TRBV3-1 and J usage is TRBJ2-3; 10 bases are a match to TRBD1. Sequenced input: whole blood. For the CDR3, the DNA is TGTGCCAGCAGCCGGGGACAGGGGAGGACAGATACGCAGTATTTT. Its translation: CASSRGQGRTDTQYF.